The 28 T cell receptor beta chains in this list originate from one sample, sequenced in a study of shared T cell receptors in the human thymus. Repertoires were generated with immunoSEQ multiplex PCR, while TCRdb's copy carries only in-frame clones and drops some. The sample consists of some 700,000 clones, around 89% of them appearing once. These data also featured in a second study, about human thymus T cells.

The sample taken for sequencing was thymocytes. All receptors derive from a boy in the first two years of life with a congenital heart defect.

The chain is built from TRBV19 and TRBJ1-5, with D perhaps matching TRBD1 (6 bases). Germline values: CDR1 LNHDA, CDR2 SQIVND (reference sequence). The CDR3 runs to 15 residues. V was cut by 3 bases and J by 10 bases, with 19 bases left in between. This CDR3 reads CASSIPSSGANPQHF. In DNA, the CDR3 is TGTGCCAGTAGTATTCCCAGTTCAGGGGCCAATCCCCAGCATTTT.

This chain uses TRBV9 with TRBJ2-1; tentatively, D is TRBD2 (6 bases). Germline V gene sequence: CDR1 SGDLS, CDR2 YYNGEE. The CDR3 is made up of 12 amino acids. V was trimmed by 4 bases and J by 8 bases, leaving 10 bases between them. In nucleotides, the CDR3 is TGTGCCAGCAGCCGACTAGAGGATGAGCAGTTCTTC. Translating it yields CASSRLEDEQFF.

The chain recombines TRBV14 with TRBJ2-3; D call uncertain. This CDR3 region has 15 residues. V lost 2 bases, J lost 2 bases, and 11 bases lay in between. Germline lookup yields CDR1 SGHDN and CDR2 FVKESK. CDR3 DNA: TGTGCCAGCAGCCAAACCGGGTCGTACACAGATACGCAGTATTTT. Protein: CASSQTGSYTDTQYF.

V is TRBV4-3 and J is TRBJ2-4; a possible D gene is TRBD1 (5 bases). V was shortened by 1 base and J by 5 bases, with 12 bases between the two germline ends. From germline, CDR1 is LGHNA and CDR2 YSLEER. The length of the CDR3 is 15 residues. As DNA, the CDR3 is TGCGCCAGCAGCCAAGCGTCAGGGCAGGAAAACATTCAGTACTTC. It encodes CASSQASGQENIQYF.

This clone has just one count. The rearrangement links TRBV11-2 to TRBJ1-2, with 9 bases that match TRBD1. This CDR3 has 15 residues. With V trimmed by 5 bases and J by 2 bases, 6 bases remained unmatched. In germline, CDR1 is SGHAT, CDR2 FQNNGV. The CDR3 loop reads CASSLRDRENYGYTF. CDR3 DNA sequence: TGTGCCAGCAGCCTCCGGGACAGGGAGAACTATGGCTACACCTTC.

The genes are TRBV12-5 and TRBJ2-1, with 11 bases aligning to TRBD2. The CDR3 runs to 14 residues. Germline-derived CDR1 and CDR2 are LGHNT and FRNRAP. V gave up 9 bases and J gave up 7 bases; unmatched junction bases: 8. The CDR3 region is CASDGTSGRNEQFF. The DNA of the CDR3 is TGTGCTAGCGACGGGACTAGCGGAAGAAATGAGCAGTTCTTC.

V usage is TRBV6-1 and J usage is TRBJ1-2; perhaps TRBD1 as D (6 bases). Trimming left V 3 bases short and J 0 bases short, with 20 bases between. This CDR3 contains 18 residues. CDR1 is MNHNS and CDR2 is SASEGT in the germline V gene. The DNA for the CDR3 is TGTGCCAGCAGTGAGCATCTACAGAGGGGGGGCCCTAACTATGGCTACACCTTC. Its protein product is CASSEHLQRGGPNYGYTF.

The rearrangement joins TRBV4-1 to TRBJ1-4; possible D gene TRBD1, 5 bases. The CDR3 loop spans 17 amino acids. The germline gives CDR1 MGHRA, CDR2 YSYEKL. V lost 4 bases and J 4 bases, leaving 19 bases between the germline ends. Here the CDR3 reads CASSRPSTDTLNEKLFF. CDR3 in DNA: TGCGCCAGCAGCCGACCATCTACGGACACCCTTAATGAAAAACTGTTTTTT.

V is TRBV25-1 and J is TRBJ2-5; D is unclear. CDR3 length: 15 amino acids. Germline CDR1 and CDR2: MGHDK and SYGVNS. Trimming took off 3 bases at V and 1 base at J, with 12 bases between the two ends. CDR3 bases: TGTGCCAGCAGTGAGGGCGTTGGAATCCAAGAGACCCAGTACTTC. As protein: CASSEGVGIQETQYF.

This rearrangement joins TRBV15 to TRBJ2-1, with 7 bases matching TRBD2. CDR1 is LNHNV, CDR2 YYDKDF, per germline (reference sequence). Trimming took 0 bases from V and 6 from J; bases not matched to a gene: 14. This CDR3 spans 18 amino acids. The CDR3 reads CATSRDRDTSARFNEQFF. The CDR3 coding sequence is TGTGCCACCAGCAGAGATCGGGATACTAGCGCCAGGTTCAATGAGCAGTTCTTC.

V is TRBV12-5 and J is TRBJ2-7; 10 positions agree with TRBD2. V was pared by 5 bases and J by 3 bases, with 22 bases of the junction left unmatched. CDR3 length equals 20 residues. CDR1 is LGHNT and CDR2 is FRNRAP in the germline V gene. CDR3 residues: CASGNPGPSILAGNLYEQYF. The DNA for the CDR3 is TGTGCTAGTGGTAACCCCGGGCCCTCCATACTAGCGGGGAACCTCTACGAGCAGTACTTC. The complete variable domain, with remaining parts taken from reference TRBV12-5 and TRBJ2-7, reads DARVTQTPRHKVTEMGQEVTMRCQPILGHNTVFWYRQTMMQGLELLAYFRNRAPLDDSGMPKDRFSAEMPDATLATLKIQPSEPRDSAVYFCASGNPGPSILAGNLYEQYFGPGTRLTVT.

CDR3 residues: CASSEVVGGPYNEQFF. The CDR3 nucleotides are TGTGCCAGCAGTGAAGTAGTGGGAGGGCCTTACAATGAGCAGTTCTTC. The rearrangement joins TRBV6-4 to TRBJ2-1; 7 bases are shared with TRBD2. The trim removed 3 bases at V and 4 bases at J, leaving 9 bases unmatched. There are 16 residues in the CDR3. CDR1 and CDR2 (germline): MRHNA, SNTAGT.

This clone appeared once. V gene TRBV6-1 combines with J gene TRBJ2-2; 8 bases fit TRBD2. The germline V gene encodes CDR1 MNHNS and CDR2 SASEGT. The ends lost 8 bases at V and 0 bases at J; junction bases unmatched: 5. The CDR3 extends over 15 amino acids. The CDR3 spells CASRGGTSNTGELFF. Written as DNA, the CDR3 is TGTGCCAGCCGGGGGGGGACTTCGAACACCGGGGAGCTGTTTTTT.

V is TRBV9 and J is TRBJ2-2, with a weak D call TRBD1 (6 bases). Germline values: CDR1 SGDLS, CDR2 YYNGEE. The CDR3 sequence is 14 residues long. V was clipped by 5 bases and J by 6 bases, with 14 bases between them. CDR3 nucleotide sequence: TGTGCCAGCAGGGCACAGGGCCCACCCGGGGAGCTGTTTTTT. This encodes CASRAQGPPGELFF.

The genes are TRBV7-9 and TRBJ2-1; 13 positions agree with TRBD2. This CDR3 region has 16 residues. Germline lookup yields CDR1 SEHNR and CDR2 FQNEAQ (reference sequence). V was clipped by 5 bases and J by 8 bases; unmatched bases: 9. In DNA form, the CDR3 reads TGTGCCAGCAGCCCGGGGACTAGCGGGGTGGGGGATGAGCAGTTCTTC. Translation: CASSPGTSGVGDEQFF. The full variable domain, with the rest looked up from reference TRBV7-9 and TRBJ2-1, is DTGVSQNPRHKITKRGQNVTFRCDPISEHNRLYWYRQTLGQGPEFLTYFQNEAQLEKSRLLSDRFSAERPKGSFSTLEIQRTEQGDSAMYLCASSPGTSGVGDEQFFGPGTRLTVL.

The chain uses TRBV27 and TRBJ2-1, with 10 nucleotides matching TRBD2. The CDR3 is made up of 16 amino acids. V gave up 5 bases and J gave up 9 bases; unmatched junction bases: 13. The germline CDR1 and CDR2 sequences are MNHEY and SMNVEV (reference sequence). The CDR3 DNA reads TGTGCCAGCAGTCAACTACCCAGCGGGAGGGCCGGTGAGCAGTTCTTC. Protein sequence: CASSQLPSGRAGEQFF.

J is TRBJ2-1 and V is TRBV19, with 14 bases matching TRBD2. The CDR3 has 20 residues. Unmatched junction bases numbered 15, after V lost 5 bases and J lost 3 bases. Germline V gene sequence: CDR1 LNHDA, CDR2 SQIVND (reference sequence). CDR3 sequence (DNA): TGTGCCAGTAGTCCCATCGGGACTAGCGGGAGACGGGGAATCTACAATGAGCAGTTCTTC. It is translated as CASSPIGTSGRRGIYNEQFF.

The chain couples TRBV30 to TRBJ1-2, with unresolved D. Germline V lookup: CDR1 GTSNPN, CDR2 SVGIG (reference sequence). The CDR3 totals 12 residues. V shed 3 bases and J shed 4 bases, with 9 bases lying between them. CDR3 sequence (DNA): TGTGCCTGGAGGAACGACACCTATGGCTACACCTTC. Protein sequence: CAWRNDTYGYTF. Together with reference TRBV30 and TRBJ1-2, the CDR3 gives the full variable domain: SQTIHQWPATLVQPVGSPLSLECTVEGTSNPNLYWYRQAAGRGLQLLFYSVGIGQISSEVPQNLSASRPQDRQFILSSKKLLLSDSGFYLCAWRNDTYGYTFGSGTRLTVV.

V and J are TRBV28 and TRBJ2-1, with 7 bases matching TRBD2. Germline CDR1 MDHEN, CDR2 SYDVKM. This CDR3 region has 15 residues. V gave up 2 bases and J gave up 6 bases; unmatched junction bases: 7. CDR3 region: CASSLEGGQTNEQFF. CDR3 nucleotides: TGTGCCAGCAGTTTAGAGGGAGGGCAAACCAATGAGCAGTTCTTC.

The chain couples TRBV30 to TRBJ2-3; TRBD2 matches 9 bases. V gave up 0 bases and J gave up 4 bases; unmatched junction bases: 11. Germline CDR1 and CDR2: GTSNPN and SVGIG (reference sequence). The CDR3 runs to 17 residues. The CDR3 region is CAWSVGGRAKFSDTQYF. The CDR3, as DNA: TGTGCCTGGAGTGTGGGCGGGAGGGCCAAATTCTCAGATACGCAGTATTTT.

This chain uses TRBV21-1 with TRBJ2-1; the table's TRBD2 call for D was not verified on the DNA. TRBV21-1 has pseudogene status. The CDR3 consists of 14 residues. The chain's CDR3 is CASSPMKRKAEQFF. CDR3 DNA sequence: TGTGCCAGCAGCCCTATGAAGAGGAAGGCTGAGCAGTTCTTC.

The rearrangement links TRBV27 to TRBJ2-1; weak D call: TRBD1 (5 bases). Between the trimmed V and J ends, which lost 2 bases and 7 bases, there was a span of 21 bases. This CDR3 contains 17 residues. Germline V CDR1 and CDR2: MNHEY, SMNVEV (reference sequence). The CDR3 loop is CASSLAPLSSRVNEQFF. Written as DNA, the CDR3 is TGTGCCAGCAGTTTAGCCCCCCTTAGTTCCAGGGTAAATGAGCAGTTCTTC.

This clone occurred once. The chain joins TRBV27 to TRBJ1-5; D is ambiguous. There are 15 residues in the CDR3. Germline values: CDR1 MNHEY, CDR2 SMNVEV (reference sequence). The V end lost 0 bases, the J end lost 0 bases, and 6 bases lay between the germline ends. CDR3 bases: TGTGCCAGCAGTTTATCACCAGATAGCAATCAGCCCCAGCATTTT. Residues: CASSLSPDSNQPQHF.

The V call is TRBV4-2, the J call TRBJ2-7; 7 bases are shared with TRBD1. The CDR3 runs 15 residues. V shed 5 bases and J 0 bases; nucleotides not matched to a gene: 7. The germline V gene has CDR1 LGHNA and CDR2 YNFKEQ. CDR3 in amino acids: CASSKGQASSYEQYF. DNA for the CDR3: TGTGCCAGCAGCAAAGGACAGGCGAGCTCCTACGAGCAGTACTTC.

Concerning this clone itself: The identical CDR3 is also encoded by other nucleotide sequences in the sample. J is TRBJ1-1 and V is TRBV5-1; 7 bases are a match to TRBD1. J lost 4 bases, V lost 7 bases, and 13 bases had no gene match. This CDR3 comprises 15 residues. CDR1 SGHRS and CDR2 YFSETQ come from the germline V gene. The CDR3 nucleotides read TGCGCCAGCCAACCTAGTAGGGGGCATATCACTGAAGCTTTCTTT. This encodes CASQPSRGHITEAFF.

The chain has TRBV6-6 and TRBJ1-5; D uncertain. The CDR3 is 15 amino acids. Germline CDR1 and CDR2: MNHNY and SVGAGI (reference sequence). V gave up 5 bases and J gave up 6 bases, with 17 bases separating them. The CDR3 loop is CASSPLGSRGQPQHF. CDR3 nucleotides: TGTGCCAGCAGTCCCCTTGGAAGTCGGGGTCAGCCCCAGCATTTT.

V is TRBV6-5 and J is TRBJ2-7; D call uncertain. CDR3 length: 11 residues. CDR1 and CDR2 from the germline V gene are MNHEY and SVGAGI. Here the CDR3 reads CASSYVPMRGV. Here the CDR3 DNA reads TGTGCCAGCAGTTACGTTCCCATGAGAGGTGTC.

The chain is built from TRBV7-8 and TRBJ2-2, with 8 positions matching TRBD1. The junction had 4 bases not matched to a gene; V was cut back by 4 bases and J by 3 bases. This CDR3 spans 15 amino acids. From germline, CDR1 is SGHVS and CDR2 FQNEAQ. For the CDR3, the DNA is TGTGCCAGCAGCTCACGGACAGGGTACACCGGGGAGCTGTTTTTT. It is translated as CASSSRTGYTGELFF. The full variable domain, completed using reference TRBV7-8 and TRBJ2-2, is GAGVSQSPRYKVAKRGQDVALRCDPISGHVSLFWYQQALGQGPEFLTYFQNEAQLDKSGLPSDRFFAERPEGSVSTLKIQRTQQEDSAVYLCASSSRTGYTGELFFGEGSRLTVL.